Below are 14 T cell receptor beta chains sequenced from a single sample in a study of early T cells in non-severe SARS-CoV-2 infection. TCRdb redid the calling of the 5' RACE reads with MiXCR, one entry per CDR3 protein. This table has about 40,000 distinct CDR3 sequences, about 8% appearing once. The sequencing here drew on whole blood, taken at baseline. These TCRs come from an adult who was a healthcare worker with PCR-confirmed SARS-CoV-2 infection or an uninfected control (not recorded which).

This clonotype was counted a few times. This rearrangement joins TRBV13 to TRBJ2-7; D is possibly TRBD1 or TRBD2 (6 bases each). V was shortened by 5 bases and J by 5 bases, with 16 bases between the two germline ends. Germline CDR1 and CDR2: PRHDT and FYEKMQ (reference sequence). This CDR3 contains 14 residues. CDR3 nucleotide sequence: TGTGCCAGCAGCCCACCCGGAGGGGGGAACGAGCAGTACTTC. Its protein is CASSPPGGGNEQYF.

This clonotype was counted only a few times. The chain is built from TRBV7-9 and TRBJ1-6; possible D gene TRBD1, 5 bases. V was shortened by 4 bases and J by 0 bases, with 10 bases between the two germline ends. There are 16 residues in the CDR3. Germline assignment: CDR1 SEHNR and CDR2 FQNEAQ (reference sequence). The CDR3 here is CASSSQDNSYNSPLHF. The CDR3 nucleotides read TGTGCCAGCAGCTCCCAGGACAACTCCTATAATTCACCCCTCCACTTT.

In this sample, this clonotype turned up many times. The chain uses TRBV10-1 and TRBJ1-6; perhaps TRBD1 as D (5 bases). Germline CDR1 reads WNHNN; CDR2 reads SYGVQD (reference sequence). V was pared by 5 bases and J by 10 bases, with 12 bases between. This CDR3 has 13 amino acids. The CDR3 here is CASSFGTESPLHF. Here the CDR3 DNA reads TGCGCCAGCAGTTTTGGGACGGAATCACCCCTCCACTTT.

This clonotype was counted at least ten times. J is TRBJ2-7 and V is TRBV7-2; D may be TRBD2 (6 bases). Germline CDR1 reads SGHTA; CDR2 reads FQGNSA. The CDR3 totals 16 residues. Trimming cost V 0 bases and J 1 base, with 13 bases left between them. CDR3 in DNA: TGTGCCAGCAGCTTAGCTGCGGGGACCACTTCCTACGAGCAGTACTTC. Its protein is CASSLAAGTTSYEQYF.

This clonotype was picked up a small number of times. The DNA for the CDR3 is TGCGCCAGCAGTGACTCACTTAGCCAACCTCCGCAGACCCAGTACTTC. Protein product: CASSDSLSQPPQTQYF. This rearrangement joins TRBV10-2 to TRBJ2-5; D gene uncertain. The germline V gene encodes CDR1 WSHSY and CDR2 SAAADI. This CDR3 contains 16 residues. Trimming shortened V by 3 bases and J by 6 bases, and 20 bases separated the two germline ends.

This clonotype is medium-sized. The chain recombines TRBV12-5 with TRBJ2-3; D not resolved. Trimming shortened V by 9 bases and J by 5 bases, and 24 bases separated the two germline ends. CDR1 and CDR2 (germline): LGHNT, FRNRAP. The CDR3 consists of 16 residues. The CDR3 is CASPKVAPIQKDTQYF. CDR3 DNA: TGTGCTAGCCCCAAGGTGGCACCGATCCAAAAAGATACGCAGTATTTT.

This clonotype was counted a few times. The rearrangement joins TRBV25-1 to TRBJ2-5; 13 bases agree with TRBD2. Trimming removed 1 base from V and 2 bases from J; junction bases left unmatched: 4. This CDR3 region has 17 residues. CDR1 MGHDK and CDR2 SYGVNS come from the germline V gene. CDR3 amino acids: CASSESTSGGYQETQYF. The DNA for the CDR3 is TGTGCCAGCAGTGAATCGACTAGCGGGGGGTATCAAGAGACCCAGTACTTC.

The V gene is TRBV29-1, the J gene TRBJ1-4; D gene ambiguous. The ends were cut back, 7 bases at V and 6 bases at J, with 6 bases in the middle. Germline V lookup: CDR1 SQVTM, CDR2 ANQGSEA. This CDR3 contains 10 residues. The CDR3 is CSAADEKLFF. DNA of the CDR3: TGCAGCGCTGCCGATGAAAAACTGTTTTTT.

This clonotype was found many times. The V call is TRBV7-9, the J call TRBJ2-7; TRBD2 aligns across 8 bases. Per germline, CDR1 SEHNR and CDR2 FQNEAQ (reference sequence). The V and J ends lost 0 bases and 5 bases, in that order; junction bases with no gene match: 12. This CDR3 is 17 amino acids long. This CDR3 is CASSLAPGRSGGHEQYF. The CDR3 DNA sequence: TGTGCCAGCAGCTTAGCCCCGGGTCGGAGCGGGGGCCACGAGCAGTACTTC.

The chain couples TRBV5-1 to TRBJ2-7; TRBD1 matches 7 bases. The CDR3 extends over 15 amino acids. The ends lost 4 bases at V and 0 bases at J; junction bases unmatched: 7. The germline V gene encodes CDR1 SGHRS and CDR2 YFSETQ. The CDR3 reads CASSLDRFSSYEQYF. CDR3 bases: TGCGCCAGCAGCCTGGACAGGTTTAGCTCCTACGAGCAGTACTTC.

This chain uses TRBV11-2 with TRBJ2-7, with 7 bases that match TRBD1. There are 15 residues in the CDR3. V dropped 4 bases and J dropped 4; count of bases not matched to a gene: 10. CDR1 and CDR2 from the germline V gene are SGHAT and FQNNGV. The CDR3 protein is CASSSSGGLVYEQYF. Here the CDR3 DNA reads TGTGCCAGCAGCTCCTCAGGGGGATTGGTGTACGAGCAGTACTTC.

The V gene is TRBV20-1, the J gene TRBJ2-1, with TRBD2 matching 12 bases. The junction had 5 bases not matched to a gene; V was cut back by 3 bases and J by 8 bases. Germline assignment: CDR1 DFQATT and CDR2 SNEGSKA (reference sequence). This CDR3 is built from 14 residues. In nucleotides, the CDR3 is TGCAGTGCTAGTCTAGCGGGGGGGCGGGATGAGCAGTTCTTC. This sequence encodes CSASLAGGRDEQFF.

V usage is TRBV12-3 or TRBV12-4 and J usage is TRBJ2-5; 10 positions match TRBD2. The V segment lost 8 bases and the J segment 5 bases; nucleotides outside the gene matches: 14. This CDR3 contains 16 residues. The CDR3 region has the DNA TGTGCCAGCGGTCGAGCGGGGGGGCCTGAATTGGAGACCCAGTACTTC. It codes for CASGRAGGPELETQYF.

This chain links TRBV5-6 with TRBJ1-2; D unresolved. This CDR3 has 14 residues. V lost 0 bases and J lost 3, with 9 bases in between. The germline V gene encodes CDR1 SGHDT and CDR2 YYEEEE. Here the CDR3 reads CASSLVKLDYGYTF. CDR3 in DNA: TGTGCCAGCAGCTTGGTGAAATTGGACTATGGCTACACCTTC.